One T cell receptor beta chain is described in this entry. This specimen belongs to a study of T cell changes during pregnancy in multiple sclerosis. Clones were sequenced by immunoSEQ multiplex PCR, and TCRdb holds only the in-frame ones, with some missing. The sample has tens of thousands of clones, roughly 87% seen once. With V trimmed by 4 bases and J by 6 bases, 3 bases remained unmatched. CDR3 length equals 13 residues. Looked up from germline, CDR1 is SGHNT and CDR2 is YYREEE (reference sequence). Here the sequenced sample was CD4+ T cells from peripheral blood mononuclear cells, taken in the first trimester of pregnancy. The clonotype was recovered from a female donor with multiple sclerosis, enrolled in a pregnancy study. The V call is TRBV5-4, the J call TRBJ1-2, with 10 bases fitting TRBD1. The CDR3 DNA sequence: TGTGCCAGCAGCCGACAGGGGGCTGATGGCTACACCTTC. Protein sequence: CASSRQGADGYTF.